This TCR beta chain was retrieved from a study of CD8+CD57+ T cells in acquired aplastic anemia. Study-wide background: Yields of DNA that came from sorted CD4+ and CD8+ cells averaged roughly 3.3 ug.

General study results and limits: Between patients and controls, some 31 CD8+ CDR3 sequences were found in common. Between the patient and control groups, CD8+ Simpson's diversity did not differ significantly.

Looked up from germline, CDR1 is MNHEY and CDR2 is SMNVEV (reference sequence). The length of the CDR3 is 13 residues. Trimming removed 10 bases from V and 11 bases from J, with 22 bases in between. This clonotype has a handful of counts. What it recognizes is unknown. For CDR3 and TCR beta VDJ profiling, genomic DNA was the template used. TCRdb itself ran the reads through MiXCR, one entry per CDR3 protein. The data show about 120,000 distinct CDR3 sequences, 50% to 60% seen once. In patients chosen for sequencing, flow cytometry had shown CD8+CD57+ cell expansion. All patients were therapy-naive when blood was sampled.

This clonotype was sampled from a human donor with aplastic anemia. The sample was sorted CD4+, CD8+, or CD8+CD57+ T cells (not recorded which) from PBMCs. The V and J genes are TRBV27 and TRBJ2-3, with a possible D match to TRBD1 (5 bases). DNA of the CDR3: TGTGCCACCCAAGCCGCTAGTCAGGGTCAGCAGTATTTT. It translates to CATQAASQGQQYF.